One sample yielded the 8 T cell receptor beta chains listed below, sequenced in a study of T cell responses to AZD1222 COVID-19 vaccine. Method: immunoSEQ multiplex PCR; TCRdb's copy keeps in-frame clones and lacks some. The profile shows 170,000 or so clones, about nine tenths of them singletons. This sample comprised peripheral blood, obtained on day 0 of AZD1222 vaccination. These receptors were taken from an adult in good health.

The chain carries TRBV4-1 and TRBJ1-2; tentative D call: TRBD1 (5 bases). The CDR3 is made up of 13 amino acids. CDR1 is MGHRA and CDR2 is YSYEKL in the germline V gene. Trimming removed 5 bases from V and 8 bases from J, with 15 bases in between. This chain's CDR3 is CASSFLGEGGYTF. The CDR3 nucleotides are TGCGCCAGCAGCTTTTTAGGGGAGGGGGGCTACACCTTC.

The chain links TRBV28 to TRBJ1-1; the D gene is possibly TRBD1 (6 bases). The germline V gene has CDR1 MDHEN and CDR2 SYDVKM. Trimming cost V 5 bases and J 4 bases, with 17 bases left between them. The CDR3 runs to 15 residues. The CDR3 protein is CASSVSLRGSTEAFF. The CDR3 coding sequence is TGTGCCAGCAGTGTCAGCCTCAGGGGTAGCACTGAAGCTTTCTTT.

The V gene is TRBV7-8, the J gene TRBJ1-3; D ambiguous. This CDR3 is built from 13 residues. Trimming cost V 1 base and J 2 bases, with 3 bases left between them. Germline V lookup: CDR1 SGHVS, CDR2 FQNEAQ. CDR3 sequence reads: CASSLEAGNTIYF. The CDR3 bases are TGTGCCAGCAGCTTAGAAGCTGGAAACACCATATATTTT.

The CDR3 DNA reads as TGTGCCAGCAGCCAAGCGGACTTAGAGACCCAGTACTTC. It specifies CASSQADLETQYF. The chain carries TRBV3-1 (or the pseudogene TRBV3-2) and TRBJ2-5, with D maybe TRBD2 (5 bases). Germline lookup yields CDR1 LGHDT and CDR2 YNNKEL (reference sequence). V lost 1 base and J 4 bases, leaving 7 bases between the germline ends. This CDR3 region has 13 residues.

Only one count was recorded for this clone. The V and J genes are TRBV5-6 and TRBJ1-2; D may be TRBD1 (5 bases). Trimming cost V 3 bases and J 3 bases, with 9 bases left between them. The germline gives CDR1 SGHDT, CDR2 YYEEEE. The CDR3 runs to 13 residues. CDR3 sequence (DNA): TGTGCCAGCAGCTGGGGGGGTGACTATGGCTACACCTTC. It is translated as CASSWGGDYGYTF.

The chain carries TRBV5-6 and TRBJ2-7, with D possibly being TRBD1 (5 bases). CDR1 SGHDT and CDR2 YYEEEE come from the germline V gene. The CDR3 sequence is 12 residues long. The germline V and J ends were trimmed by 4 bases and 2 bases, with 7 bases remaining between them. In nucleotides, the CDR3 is TGTGCCAGCAGCAGGGGCACCTACGAGCAGTACTTC. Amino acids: CASSRGTYEQYF.

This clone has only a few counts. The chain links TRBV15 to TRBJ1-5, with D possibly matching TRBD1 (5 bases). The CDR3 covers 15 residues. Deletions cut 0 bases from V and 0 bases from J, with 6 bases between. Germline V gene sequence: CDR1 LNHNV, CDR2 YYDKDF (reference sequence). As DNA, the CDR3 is TGTGCCACCAGCAGAGATGGGACTAGCAATCAGCCCCAGCATTTT. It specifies CATSRDGTSNQPQHF.

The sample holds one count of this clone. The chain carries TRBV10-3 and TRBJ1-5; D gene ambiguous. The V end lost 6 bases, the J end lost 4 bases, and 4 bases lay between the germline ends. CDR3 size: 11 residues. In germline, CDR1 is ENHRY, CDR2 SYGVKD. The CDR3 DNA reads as TGTGCCATCAGCCGGAATCAGCCCCAGCATTTT. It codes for CAISRNQPQHF.